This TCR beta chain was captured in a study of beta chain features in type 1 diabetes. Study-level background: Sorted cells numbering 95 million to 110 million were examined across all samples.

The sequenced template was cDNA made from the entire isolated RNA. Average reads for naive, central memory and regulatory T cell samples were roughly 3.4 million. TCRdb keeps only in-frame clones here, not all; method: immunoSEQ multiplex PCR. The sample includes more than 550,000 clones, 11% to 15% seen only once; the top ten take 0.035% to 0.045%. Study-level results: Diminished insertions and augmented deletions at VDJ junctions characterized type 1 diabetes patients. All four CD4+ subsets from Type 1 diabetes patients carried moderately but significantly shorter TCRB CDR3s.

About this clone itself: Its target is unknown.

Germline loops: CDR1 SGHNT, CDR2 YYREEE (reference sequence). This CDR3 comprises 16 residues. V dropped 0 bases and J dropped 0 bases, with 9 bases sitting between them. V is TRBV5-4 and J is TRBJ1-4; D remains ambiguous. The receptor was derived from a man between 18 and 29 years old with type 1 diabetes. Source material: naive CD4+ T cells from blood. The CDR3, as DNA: TGTGCCAGCAGCTTGGGGAGGGATGCAACTAATGAAAAACTGTTTTTT. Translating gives CASSLGRDATNEKLFF.